This is a list of T cell receptor beta chains from one sample in a study of beta chain features in type 1 diabetes. The method was immunoSEQ multiplex PCR; TCRdb's version includes in-frame clones alone and lacks a portion of them. The top ten clones hold more than 0.045% of a sample with more than 350,000 clones, roughly 11% of them seen once. Sequencing input: naive CD4+ T cells from blood. These TCRs come from a woman aged 18-30 years in good health. CDR3s include the opening cysteine and the closing phenylalanine or tryptophan. D genes are given only for firm matches. Part of the rows lack a size; the others show once, few, many or a class for expanded clones.

cdr3_aa cdr3_nt v_call clone_size j_call d_call
CASSLDSSSYNEQFF TGTGCCAGCAGCTTGGACTCGAGCTCCTACAATGAGCAGTTCTTC TRBV7-3 - TRBJ2-1 -
CSGERRTGDSYEQYF TGCAGCGGTGAAAGGCGGACAGGGGACTCGTACGAGCAGTACTTC TRBV29-1 - TRBJ2-7 TRBD1
CASSGDLTVNTEAFF TGTGCCAGCAGCGGGGATCTGACAGTAAACACTGAAGCTTTCTTT TRBV9 - TRBJ1-1 -
CASSFLGGGYEQYF TGTGCCAGCAGTTTTCTTGGGGGTGGGTACGAGCAGTACTTC TRBV27 few TRBJ2-7 -
CASSQPYREGEKLFF TGTGCCAGCAGCCAGCCCTACAGGGAGGGCGAAAAACTGTTTTTT TRBV4-2 - TRBJ1-4 -
CASSLGVAGSDTQYF TGTGCCAGCAGTTTAGGGGTAGCAGGGTCAGATACGCAGTATTTT TRBV28 few TRBJ2-3 -
CASSQDSRSYNEQFF TGCGCCAGCAGCCAAGACTCTCGCTCCTACAATGAGCAGTTCTTC TRBV4-1 - TRBJ2-1 -
CASSLGGRYTEAFF TGTGCCAGCAGTTTAGGTGGCAGGTACACTGAAGCTTTCTTT TRBV28 few TRBJ1-1 -
CASSTSLSSYNEQFF TGTGCCAGTAGTACGTCCTTGAGCTCCTACAATGAGCAGTTCTTC TRBV19 - TRBJ2-1 -
CASSLGTQGPLTDTQYF TGCGCCAGCAGCTTGGGGACACAGGGGCCTCTCACAGATACGCAGTATTTT TRBV5-1 - TRBJ2-3 TRBD1
CASSSKAFF TGTGCCAGCAGTTCCAAAGCTTTCTTT TRBV28 few TRBJ1-1 -
CASSPLRRPGADTQYF TGTGCCAGCTCACCCCTACGACGGCCAGGGGCAGATACGCAGTATTTT TRBV18 - TRBJ2-3 -
CASRGPGLAGGAHREQFF TGTGCCAGCAGGGGTCCGGGACTAGCGGGAGGGGCACATCGTGAGCAGTTCTTC TRBV2 - TRBJ2-1 TRBD2
CASSATSGGDTQYF TGTGCCAGCAGCGCGACCTCGGGGGGGGATACGCAGTATTTT TRBV7-8 few TRBJ2-3 TRBD2
CASSYGSGNSPLHF TGTGCCAGCAGTTATGGGAGTGGGAATTCACCCCTCCACTTT TRBV6-6 - TRBJ1-6 -
CASSTRGAVQSSNTEAFF TGTGCCAGCAGCACCCGGGGGGCCGTGCAATCTTCGAACACTGAAGCTTTCTTT TRBV7-9 few TRBJ1-1 -
CASSPRGGRGIQYF TGTGCCAGCAGCCCCCGAGGGGGGAGGGGGATTCAGTACTTC TRBV7-2 - TRBJ2-4 -
CASSQDRYKITF TGCGCCAGCAGCCAAGACAGGTATAAAATAACCTTC TRBV4-3 few TRBJ1-2 -
CASSITGTGSGANVLTF TGTGCCAGCTCTATAACCGGGACAGGGTCCGGGGCCAACGTCCTGACTTTC TRBV18 - TRBJ2-6 TRBD1
CASSSQTGLAEAFF TGTGCCAGCAGTTCCCAGACAGGTTTGGCTGAAGCTTTCTTT TRBV6-5 - TRBJ1-1 -
CASDRWGRADTQYF TGTGCCAGCGACAGATGGGGGCGGGCAGATACGCAGTATTTT TRBV7-9 few TRBJ2-3 -
CASSRSGAQETQYF TGTGCCAGCAGCCGATCGGGAGCCCAAGAGACCCAGTACTTC TRBV7-2 - TRBJ2-5 -
CASSLADKNIQYF TGTGCCAGCAGCTTAGCAGACAAAAACATTCAGTACTTC TRBV7-2 few TRBJ2-4 -
CASRPTGARYGYTF TGTGCCAGCAGACCCACAGGGGCCCGCTATGGCTACACCTTC TRBV28 - TRBJ1-2 TRBD1
CASSPTSGTDTQYF TGTGCCAGCTCACCAACTAGCGGCACAGATACGCAGTATTTT TRBV18 few TRBJ2-3 TRBD2
CASSSDIYSYNEQFF TGTGCCAGCAGCTCCGACATATACTCCTACAATGAGCAGTTCTTC TRBV7-3 few TRBJ2-1 -
CASSLGQGGPNEQFF TGCGCCAGCAGCCTGGGACAGGGAGGACCCAATGAGCAGTTCTTC TRBV5-1 - TRBJ2-1 TRBD1
CASSSQGSNEQFF TGTGCCAGCAGCTCACAGGGTTCCAATGAGCAGTTCTTC TRBV7-3 - TRBJ2-1 -
CASSKDRVANQPQHF TGTGCCAGCAGCAAGGACAGGGTCGCGAATCAGCCCCAGCATTTT TRBV7-8 - TRBJ1-5 TRBD1
CASSPPGTGKGISIF TGTGCCAGCAGCCCGCCCGGGACAGGGAAAGGAATCTCGATTTTT TRBV28 - TRBJ1-4 TRBD1
CASSQEALGVGLFF TGCGCCAGCAGCCAAGAAGCTCTGGGAGTGGGACTGTTTTTT TRBV4-1 - TRBJ1-4 -
CAWSVRFYEQYF TGTGCCTGGAGTGTACGATTCTACGAGCAGTACTTC TRBV30 few TRBJ2-7 -
CASSSDRGLRETQYF TGTGCCAGCTCCTCGGACAGGGGACTTCGAGAGACCCAGTACTTC TRBV27 - TRBJ2-5 TRBD1
CASRTNRGRTEAFF TGTGCCAGCAGGACAAACAGGGGGCGGACTGAAGCTTTCTTT TRBV6-5 - TRBJ1-1 TRBD1
CSVERGSYNEQFF TGCAGCGTTGAAAGGGGAAGCTACAATGAGCAGTTCTTC TRBV29-1 few TRBJ2-1 -
CAWSVGQIYEQYF TGTGCCTGGAGTGTGGGGCAGATATACGAGCAGTACTTC TRBV30 many TRBJ2-7 -
CASSPGLATNEKLFF TGTGCCAGCTCACCAGGACTGGCAACTAATGAAAAACTGTTTTTT TRBV18 - TRBJ1-4 -
CASSVHLGQGLGGYTF TGTGCCAGCAGCGTACATTTAGGACAGGGTTTAGGTGGCTACACCTTC TRBV9 - TRBJ1-2 TRBD1
CAWGRQGAYYGYTF TGTGCCTGGGGCCGCCAGGGGGCTTACTATGGCTACACCTTC TRBV30 - TRBJ1-2 TRBD1
CASSPRVGANEKLFF TGTGCCAGCAGCCCCCGAGTCGGAGCTAATGAAAAACTGTTTTTT TRBV11-2 - TRBJ1-4 -
CASSLTGGATGETQYF TGTGCCAGCAGCTTGACAGGGGGCGCGACGGGAGAGACCCAGTACTTC TRBV28 few TRBJ2-5 TRBD1
CASSGTGKDEKLFF TGTGCCAGCAGTGGGACAGGGAAGGATGAAAAACTGTTTTTT TRBV28 - TRBJ1-4 TRBD1
CASSLEYSYEQYF TGTGCCAGCAGTTTGGAGTACTCCTACGAGCAGTACTTC TRBV7-9 - TRBJ2-7 -
CASSYFGVSNEQFF TGTGCCAGCAGCTACTTCGGCGTGAGCAATGAGCAGTTCTTC TRBV7-2 few TRBJ2-1 -
CASSVFVESTDTQYF TGTGCCAGCAGCGTATTCGTGGAAAGCACAGATACGCAGTATTTT TRBV9 - TRBJ2-3 -
CASKLAEGYNEQFF TGCGCCAGCAAACTAGCGGAGGGCTACAATGAGCAGTTCTTC TRBV5-1 - TRBJ2-1 TRBD2
CASSVSNPTLDGYTF TGTGCCAGCAGCGTAAGCAACCCTACCTTAGATGGCTACACCTTC TRBV9 - TRBJ1-2 -
CASSPPGRSWGTEAFF TGTGCCAGCAGTCCCCCCGGCAGGTCATGGGGCACTGAAGCTTTCTTT TRBV27 - TRBJ1-1 -
CASSRSTGNTDTQYF TGCGCCAGCAGCCGGTCGACAGGGAACACAGATACGCAGTATTTT TRBV5-1 - TRBJ2-3 TRBD1
CSVTPSGGGTDTQYF TGCAGCGTTACCCCTAGCGGGGGTGGGACAGATACGCAGTATTTT TRBV29-1 few TRBJ2-3 TRBD2
CASSLAGGNTEAFF TGTGCCAGCAGCTTGGCAGGGGGCAACACTGAAGCTTTCTTT TRBV5-4 - TRBJ1-1 TRBD1
CATSRDRQPGKLFF TGTGCCACCAGCAGAGATCGGCAGCCCGGAAAACTGTTTTTT TRBV15 few TRBJ1-4 -
CSVGKDREGDGYTF TGCAGCGTGGGAAAGGACAGGGAAGGAGATGGCTACACCTTC TRBV29-1 few TRBJ1-2 TRBD1
CSVPGQNANQQFF TGCAGCGTGCCGGGACAGAACGCTAACCAGCAGTTCTTC TRBV29-1 many TRBJ2-1 TRBD1
CASSEPRAHEQFF TGTGCCAGCAGTGAACCCAGGGCCCATGAGCAGTTCTTC TRBV25-1 - TRBJ2-1 -
CASSRTGLLAKNIQYF TGTGCCAGCAGCAGAACGGGACTCTTAGCCAAAAACATTCAGTACTTC TRBV11-2 - TRBJ2-4 -
CASSFGRGASYNEQFF TGTGCCAGCAGTTTCGGGCGGGGGGCCTCCTACAATGAGCAGTTCTTC TRBV27 - TRBJ2-1 TRBD2
CAWTAFGRPYNEQFF TGTGCCTGGACCGCCTTCGGGAGGCCCTACAATGAGCAGTTCTTC TRBV30 many TRBJ2-1 TRBD2